These 25 T cell receptor beta chains were all obtained from the same sample, sequenced in a study of cytomegalovirus exposure and HLA in healthy donors. PCR involved 60 Vbeta and 13 Jbeta primers. The method was immunoSEQ multiplex PCR; TCRdb's version includes in-frame clones alone and lacks a portion of them. The sample's table shows about 72,000 clones. Sequenced sample: PBMCs. The source is a man aged 50 or older in good health and CMV-seropositive.

V gene TRBV19 combines with J gene TRBJ2-3; D call uncertain. CDR3 length: 13 residues. Trimming shortened V by 6 bases and J by 2 bases, and 9 bases separated the two germline ends. Germline CDR1 reads LNHDA; CDR2 reads SQIVND (reference sequence). CDR3 nucleotides: TGTGCCAGTAGCCCAATTTCCACAGATACGCAGTATTTT. Encoded protein: CASSPISTDTQYF.

This chain joins TRBV6-5 and TRBJ1-3; D may be TRBD1 (5 bases). This CDR3 has 15 amino acids. V gave up 6 bases and J gave up 2 bases, with 14 bases separating them. Germline CDR1 is MNHEY and CDR2 is SVGAGI. CDR3 amino acids: CASSRGAEAGNTIYF. The CDR3 bases are TGTGCCAGCAGCCGCGGGGCTGAGGCTGGAAACACCATATATTTT.

This chain links TRBV30 with TRBJ1-1; D may be TRBD1 (6 bases). Trimming stripped 5 bases from V and 6 bases from J, with 13 bases between. The germline gives CDR1 GTSNPN, CDR2 SVGIG (reference sequence). The CDR3 totals 12 residues. DNA of the CDR3: TGTGCCTGGTTACAGGGTAGGGCTGAAGCTTTCTTT. The encoded protein is CAWLQGRAEAFF.

This chain connects TRBV28 to TRBJ2-5, with D tentatively TRBD1 (6 bases). This CDR3 has 16 amino acids. The V gene lost 6 bases and the J gene lost 6 bases, with 23 bases spanning the gap. Germline lookup yields CDR1 MDHEN and CDR2 SYDVKM. In DNA, the CDR3 is TGTGCCAGCAGACCAACAGGGCGGCTTCGTGGTAAGACCCAGTACTTC. This sequence encodes CASRPTGRLRGKTQYF.

This chain uses TRBV7-6 with TRBJ2-7; 7 positions agree with TRBD2. This CDR3 has 13 residues. CDR1 is SGHVS, CDR2 FNYEAQ, per germline. V lost 5 bases, J lost 7 bases, and 8 bases stayed unmatched. The CDR3 spells CASSLSGGREQYF. Written as DNA, the CDR3 is TGTGCCAGCAGCCTTTCGGGGGGAAGGGAGCAGTACTTC.

The chain is built from TRBV7-8 and TRBJ2-7; D is uncertain. Germline values: CDR1 SGHVS, CDR2 FQNEAQ. Trimming stripped 2 bases from V and 7 bases from J, with 9 bases between. CDR3 length: 12 residues. CDR3 nucleotides: TGTGCCAGCAGCTTATATCCCCTGGAGCAGTACTTC. Translated, it gives CASSLYPLEQYF. Supplemented by reference TRBV7-8 and TRBJ2-7, the full variable domain reads GAGVSQSPRYKVAKRGQDVALRCDPISGHVSLFWYQQALGQGPEFLTYFQNEAQLDKSGLPSDRFFAERPEGSVSTLKIQRTQQEDSAVYLCASSLYPLEQYFGPGTRLTVT.

CDR3 in DNA: TGTGCCAGCAGCTCCGGACAGGGGGCTGGAACTGAAGCTTTCTTT. This sequence encodes CASSSGQGAGTEAFF. The chain recombines TRBV5-6 with TRBJ1-1, with 11 bases aligning to TRBD1. V shed 3 bases, J shed 5 bases, and the junction held 6 bases outside the gene matches. The CDR3 extends over 15 amino acids. From germline, CDR1 is SGHDT and CDR2 YYEEEE.

The CDR3 DNA follows: TGCGCCAGCAGCTACACAACCGTGGACTATGGCTACACCTTC. Amino acid sequence: CASSYTTVDYGYTF. V usage is TRBV5-1 and J usage is TRBJ1-2; D gene uncertain. Trimming removed 3 bases at V and 3 bases at J, with 12 bases between. Germline-derived CDR1 and CDR2 are SGHRS and YFSETQ. The CDR3 sequence is 14 residues long. The full variable domain, its missing parts supplied by reference TRBV5-1 and TRBJ1-2, is KAGVTQTPRYLIKTRGQQVTLSCSPISGHRSVSWYQQTPGQGLQFLFEYFSETQRNKGNFPGRFSGRQFSNSRSEMNVSTLELGDSALYLCASSYTTVDYGYTFGSGTRLTVV.

Remarks on this clone: Within the sample, other DNA sequences also encode this same CDR3. The rearrangement joins TRBV5-1 to TRBJ2-7; D possibly corresponds to TRBD1 (5 bases). Trimming stripped 0 bases from V and 2 bases from J, with 6 bases between. Germline V CDR1 and CDR2: SGHRS, YFSETQ. The CDR3 is made up of 13 amino acids. CDR3 DNA: TGCGCCAGCAGCTTGGACAGGACCTACGAGCAGTACTTC. Protein: CASSLDRTYEQYF.

CDR3 sequence: CASLTGENTEAFF. CDR3 nucleotide sequence: TGTGCCAGCTTGACAGGGGAGAACACTGAAGCTTTCTTT. V and J are TRBV18 and TRBJ1-1, with TRBD1 matching over 8 bases. CDR1 is KGHSH and CDR2 is LQKENI in the germline V gene. Unmatched junction bases numbered 2, after V lost 7 bases and J lost 1 base. The CDR3 extends over 13 amino acids.

Regarding this clone: The junction departs from germline at one end; a sequencing error may be responsible. The chain uses TRBV25-1 and TRBJ2-1; 9 nucleotides agree with TRBD2. Germline-derived CDR1 and CDR2 are MGHDK and SYGVNS. There are 17 residues in the CDR3. The CDR3 loop is CASSGTSSGNSNNEQFF. DNA of the CDR3: TGTGCCAGCAGTGGGACTTCTAGCGGGAACTCCAACAATGAGCAGTTCTTC.

This chain uses TRBV18 with TRBJ2-7; D might be TRBD2 (6 bases). This CDR3 comprises 14 residues. Germline V gene lookup returns CDR1 KGHSH and CDR2 LQKENI. Trimming shortened V by 4 bases and J by 5 bases, and 15 bases separated the two germline ends. CDR3 nucleotides: TGTGCCAGCTCACTAACCGGGACTTCGGACGAGCAGTACGTC. It codes for CASSLTGTSDEQYV.

The chain links TRBV27 to TRBJ1-2; TRBD1 might be the D (6 bases). V was clipped by 6 bases and J by 2 bases, with 16 bases between them. The CDR3 contains 15 residues. The germline gives CDR1 MNHEY, CDR2 SMNVEV (reference sequence). CDR3 sequence reads: CASRQRQDWNYGYTF. DNA of the CDR3: TGTGCCAGCAGGCAAAGACAGGATTGGAACTATGGCTACACCTTC.

This sequence joins TRBV4-2 and TRBJ1-2; no firm D call. The germline V gene has CDR1 LGHNA and CDR2 YNFKEQ. Trimming left V 0 bases short and J 2 bases short, with 10 bases between. This CDR3 has 15 amino acids. The CDR3 region is CASSQELAGNYGYTF. DNA of the CDR3: TGTGCCAGCAGCCAAGAATTAGCGGGGAACTATGGCTACACCTTC.

The chain employs TRBV30 and TRBJ2-7; 7 positions agree with TRBD1. V dropped 1 base and J dropped 3; count of bases not matched to a gene: 3. The germline V gene has CDR1 GTSNPN and CDR2 SVGIG (reference sequence). CDR3 size: 13 residues. The CDR3, as DNA: TGTGCCTGGAGTGCCGGGGACAGCTACGAGCAGTACGTC. Translating it yields CAWSAGDSYEQYV.

J is TRBJ2-1 and V is TRBV28; 9 nucleotides match TRBD2. The V and J ends lost 2 bases and 5 bases, in that order; junction bases with no gene match: 7. Germline V gives CDR1 MDHEN, CDR2 SYDVKM. CDR3 length: 16 residues. CDR3 sequence reads: CASSLSPSGEHNEQFF. CDR3 sequence (DNA): TGTGCCAGCAGTTTAAGTCCTAGCGGGGAACACAATGAGCAGTTCTTC. Full variable domain (missing parts from reference TRBV28 and TRBJ2-1): DVKVTQSSRYLVKRTGEKVFLECVQDMDHENMFWYRQDPGLGLRLIYFSYDVKMKEKGDIPEGYSVSREKKERFSLILESASTNQTSMYLCASSLSPSGEHNEQFFGPGTRLTVL.

V usage is TRBV6-1 and J usage is TRBJ2-7, with a tentative D call TRBD1 (6 bases). V lost 6 bases to trimming and J lost 0 bases, with 15 bases between them. The germline V gene encodes CDR1 MNHNS and CDR2 SASEGT. The CDR3 has 15 amino acids. In nucleotides, the CDR3 is TGTGCCAGCAGCTACCGGGACACCAACTCCTACGAGCAGTACTTC. Translating it yields CASSYRDTNSYEQYF.

The chain is built from TRBV11-2 and TRBJ1-1; D perhaps matches TRBD1 (5 bases). V was cut by 7 bases and J by 5 bases, with 20 bases left in between. The germline V gene has CDR1 SGHAT and CDR2 FQNNGV. This CDR3 has 15 residues. The CDR3 sequence is CASTVGESRATEAFF. The CDR3 bases are TGTGCCAGCACCGTAGGGGAAAGCAGGGCGACTGAAGCTTTCTTT.

The chain combines TRBV19 with TRBJ1-2; D may be TRBD1 (5 bases). Per germline, CDR1 LNHDA and CDR2 SQIVND (reference sequence). The CDR3 has 13 residues. V lost 7 bases and J 6 bases, leaving 15 bases between the germline ends. The CDR3 is CASKVGGTHGYTF. The CDR3, as DNA: TGTGCCAGTAAGGTCGGGGGAACTCATGGCTACACCTTC.

The chain couples TRBV5-1 to TRBJ1-2; 7 bases match TRBD1. CDR1 and CDR2 (germline): SGHRS, YFSETQ. CDR3 length: 13 amino acids. V was pared by 0 bases and J by 6 bases, with 2 bases of the junction left unmatched. In DNA, the CDR3 is TGCGCCAGCAGCTTGGCCGGGACAGATGGCTACACCTTC. Its protein product is CASSLAGTDGYTF.

CDR3 sequence (DNA): TGTGCCAGCTCCCCCTCACAGGGATTCTCCTACGAGCAGTACTTC. Encoded protein: CASSPSQGFSYEQYF. The chain carries TRBV18 and TRBJ2-7; a weak D match, TRBD1 (6 bases). Germline V gene sequence: CDR1 KGHSH, CDR2 LQKENI. CDR3 length: 15 residues. Trimming left V 6 bases short and J 0 bases short, with 15 bases between. The full variable domain, in which reference TRBV18 and TRBJ2-7 provide the parts outside the CDR3, is NAGVMQNPRHLVRRRGQEARLRCSPMKGHSHVYWYRQLPEEGLKFMVYLQKENIIDESGMPKERFSAEFPKEGPSILRIQQVVRGDSAAYFCASSPSQGFSYEQYFGPGTRLTVT.

The V call is TRBV6-5, the J call TRBJ2-2; TRBD1 matches 8 bases. This CDR3 region has 16 residues. V dropped 2 bases and J dropped 4; count of bases not matched to a gene: 6. CDR1 and CDR2 from the germline V gene are MNHEY and SVGAGI. The CDR3 region has the DNA TGTGCCAGCAGTTACCTATACACAGGGGGCACCGGGGAGCTGTTTTTT. It encodes CASSYLYTGGTGELFF.

The V call is TRBV25-1, the J call TRBJ2-1; D perhaps matches TRBD2 (5 bases). Deletions cut 3 bases from V and 8 bases from J, with 11 bases between. The germline CDR1 and CDR2 sequences are MGHDK and SYGVNS. CDR3 length: 13 amino acids. This chain's CDR3 is CASSEEVIDEQFF. The DNA for the CDR3 is TGTGCCAGCAGTGAGGAGGTCATTGATGAGCAGTTCTTC.

This chain uses TRBV5-1 with TRBJ2-7; 10 bases align to TRBD2. Trimming took 2 bases from V and 2 from J; bases not matched to a gene: 4. This CDR3 contains 15 residues. Germline CDR1 and CDR2: SGHRS and YFSETQ. The CDR3 DNA reads as TGCGCCAGCAGCTTCCTAGCGGGAGTCGCCTACGAGCAGTACTTC. It is translated as CASSFLAGVAYEQYF.

The rearrangement joins TRBV6-1 to TRBJ2-7; TRBD2 matches 8 bases. The CDR3 covers 13 residues. The junction had 9 bases not matched to a gene; V was cut back by 2 bases and J by 12 bases. CDR1 is MNHNS and CDR2 is SASEGT in the germline V gene. CDR3 residues: CASSEKKGLVPYF. The CDR3 DNA reads TGTGCCAGCAGTGAAAAGAAGGGACTAGTGCCGTACTTC.